The T cell receptor beta chain under discussion was sequenced for a study of OX40 agonist ivuxolimab in advanced cancers. Germline CDR1 reads SGHRS; CDR2 reads YFSETQ. V lost 2 bases and J 2 bases, leaving 4 bases between the germline ends. This CDR3 contains 12 residues. Data came from immunoSEQ multiplex PCR; TCRdb stores just in-frame clones and leaves some out. The sample shows 26,000 or so clones, 80% to 90% of them seen only once. Broader study findings: In the expanded peripheral T cells, antigen specificity was never determined.

Comments on this clone: The antigen remains unidentified.

The rearrangement links TRBV5-1 to TRBJ1-2; D ambiguous. The sample consisted of CD4+ or CD8+ T cells sorted from blood, taken in a trial of the OX40 agonist ivuxolimab. The receptor was derived from an adult with an advanced solid tumor such as melanoma, head and neck, liver or kidney cancer. Written as DNA, the CDR3 is TGCGCCAGCAGCTTAGAAAACTATGGCTACACCTTC. Translating gives CASSLENYGYTF.